Presented here are 18 T cell receptor beta chains from one specimen sequenced in a study of blood T cells in healthy people across ages. Using a J-beta primer mix together with a sample-barcoded 5' primer, a second PCR was run for roughly 6 to 11 cycles. TCRdb recomputed calls from the 5' RACE reads with MiXCR, one row per CDR3 protein. Among roughly 1 million distinct CDR3 sequences, less than 25% were seen once, and the ten largest hold approximately 0.75%. These data were also filed under a second study, of T cells of mothers and their children.

Material for sequencing was blood. These receptors originate from a girl aged 2 to 9 in good health.

In its sample, this clonotype was seen many times. The chain uses TRBV29-1 and TRBJ1-3; D call uncertain. The CDR3 runs to 13 residues. V lost 2 bases, J lost 0 bases, and 5 bases lay in between. Germline V CDR1 and CDR2: SQVTM, ANQGSEA. CDR3 residues: CSVEIDSGNTIYF. CDR3 sequence (DNA): TGCAGCGTTGAAATTGACTCTGGAAACACCATATATTTT.

This clonotype was seen a single time. This chain connects TRBV29-1 to TRBJ1-1, with D uncertain. CDR3 size: 13 residues. Deletions cut 4 bases from V and 0 bases from J, with 9 bases between. Germline V gene data show CDR1 as SQVTM and CDR2 as ANQGSEA. In nucleotides, the CDR3 is TGCAGCGTTGCCCCCGCTTTGAACACTGAAGCTTTCTTT. Residues: CSVAPALNTEAFF. The full variable domain, rest sourced from reference TRBV29-1 and TRBJ1-1, is SAVISQKPSRDICQRGTSLTIQCQVDSQVTMMFWYRQQPGQSLTLIATANQGSEATYESGFVIDKFPISRPNLTFSTLTVSNMSPEDSSIYLCSVAPALNTEAFFGQGTRLTVV.

This clonotype is a singleton in its sample. The chain is built from TRBV20-1 and TRBJ1-1, with D maybe TRBD1 (5 bases). Germline assignment: CDR1 DFQATT and CDR2 SNEGSKA (reference sequence). Trimming pared 4 bases from V and 4 bases from J, leaving 13 bases between. This CDR3 is 13 amino acids long. CDR3 nucleotides: TGCAGTGCTATCCAGGGCGGAGGCACTGAAGCTTTCTTT. Encoded protein: CSAIQGGGTEAFF.

The CDR3 coding sequence is TGCAGCGTTGCGGCGGGGCCTATATACTCCTTCTCTGGGGCCAACGTCCTGACTTTC. Its translation is CSVAAGPIYSFSGANVLTF. The chain recombines TRBV29-1 with TRBJ2-6, with D maybe TRBD2 (6 bases). Germline assignment: CDR1 SQVTM and CDR2 ANQGSEA. V lost 4 bases, J lost 0 bases, and 22 bases lay in between. The CDR3 has 19 amino acids.

This clonotype has more than one count but fewer than ten. CDR3 DNA: TGCAGCGTTGAAAGTCAGACCCCTGAAGCTTTCTTT. It yields the protein CSVESQTPEAFF. The chain has TRBV29-1 and TRBJ1-1; D is unresolved. The CDR3 is 12 residues long. Germline CDR1 is SQVTM and CDR2 is ANQGSEA. V was trimmed by 2 bases and J by 6 bases, leaving 10 bases between them.

The V gene is TRBV6-2 or TRBV6-3, the J gene TRBJ2-5; D is unclear. V was pared by 0 bases and J by 4 bases, with 12 bases between. The CDR3 has 15 residues. Per the germline V gene, CDR1 is MNHEY and CDR2 is SVGEGT. The CDR3 protein is CASSYSRSGPETQYF. In DNA, the CDR3 is TGTGCCAGCAGTTACTCGAGGTCCGGCCCAGAGACCCAGTACTTC.

In DNA, the CDR3 is TGTGCCAGCACCCTTATTGGCACAGTGAGTCATGAGCAGTTCTTC. Amino acids: CASTLIGTVSHEQFF. The chain joins TRBV7-2 to TRBJ2-1; no definite D call. The germline V gene has CDR1 SGHTA and CDR2 FQGNSA. Trimming shortened V by 7 bases and J by 8 bases, and 21 bases separated the two germline ends. There are 15 residues in the CDR3.

The table lists this clonotype with a few counts. The genes are TRBV6-5 and TRBJ1-1; D gene uncertain. The length of the CDR3 is 11 residues. Trimming pared 10 bases from V and 4 bases from J, leaving 10 bases between. Germline V gene data show CDR1 as MNHEY and CDR2 as SVGAGI. In DNA, the CDR3 is TGTGCCACCATGGCCGGCACTGAAGCTTTCTTT. Translated, it gives CATMAGTEAFF.

This clonotype was detected a few times. The V call is TRBV29-1, the J call TRBJ2-5, with 10 bases that match TRBD1. Germline V gene lookup returns CDR1 SQVTM and CDR2 ANQGSEA. The length of the CDR3 is 15 residues. After removal of 7 bases from V and 4 bases from J, the junction contained 12 bases not matched to a gene. In DNA, the CDR3 is TGCAGCGCAACGGGACAGGGGCAGACCGTAGAGACCCAGTACTTC. Translating gives CSATGQGQTVETQYF.

The CDR3 here is CASSQGEAFGETQYF. CDR3 bases: TGTGCCAGCAGCCAAGGGGAAGCTTTCGGAGAGACCCAGTACTTC. V is TRBV14 and J is TRBJ2-5; no clear D. This CDR3 has 15 amino acids. Germline V gives CDR1 SGHDN, CDR2 FVKESK. Trimming cost V 1 base and J 4 bases, with 13 bases left between them.

This clonotype has just a few counts. V usage is TRBV6-5 and J usage is TRBJ2-4; 11 nucleotides line up with TRBD2. CDR3 length: 15 amino acids. The V gene's germline CDR1 is MNHEY and CDR2 SVGAGI. With 6 bases clipped from V and 8 bases from J, the junction kept 9 bases outside the gene matches. This chain's CDR3 is CASSPSGGPRDIQYF. The CDR3, as DNA: TGTGCCAGCAGCCCTAGCGGGGGGCCTAGAGACATTCAGTACTTC.

This clonotype was observed a few times. V gene TRBV11-3 combines with J gene TRBJ1-2, with a possible D match to TRBD1 (6 bases). The CDR3 sequence is 16 residues long. Germline CDR1 reads SGHNT; CDR2 reads YENEEA. The germline V and J ends were trimmed by 5 bases and 3 bases, with 19 bases remaining between them. As DNA, the CDR3 is TGTGCCAGCAGCAATTCGGCAGGGGTGTGGGACTATGGCTACACCTTC. It translates to CASSNSAGVWDYGYTF.

The genes are TRBV29-1 and TRBJ1-1; 9 positions match TRBD1. The J segment lost 4 bases and the V segment lost 1 base, leaving 4 bases of the junction unmatched. The CDR3 loop spans 14 amino acids. Per the germline V gene, CDR1 is SQVTM and CDR2 is ANQGSEA. The CDR3 nucleotides read TGCAGCGTTGAAGGGAGGACAGGGGTCACTGAAGCTTTCTTT. Amino acid sequence: CSVEGRTGVTEAFF.

This clonotype was counted between two and nine times. This CDR3 reads CASGPTGVRETQYF. CDR3 DNA: TGTGCCAGCGGCCCCACAGGGGTTCGAGAGACCCAGTACTTC. This chain uses TRBV12-3 or TRBV12-4 with TRBJ2-5, with 7 bases aligning to TRBD1. V was pared by 8 bases and J by 4 bases, with 10 bases of the junction left unmatched. The CDR3 consists of 14 residues.

The V call is TRBV7-9, the J call TRBJ1-1; D is uncertain. The V and J ends lost 2 bases and 4 bases respectively, with 5 bases between them. This CDR3 contains 12 residues. Germline CDR1 is SEHNR and CDR2 is FQNEAQ (reference sequence). The CDR3 DNA reads as TGTGCCAGCAGCTTATCTGCCACTGAAGCTTTCTTT. This codes for CASSLSATEAFF.

The chain links TRBV4-2 to TRBJ2-1; TRBD2 is a possible D gene (5 bases). CDR1 is LGHNA, CDR2 YNFKEQ, per germline. Trimming stripped 3 bases from V and 7 bases from J, with 13 bases between. The CDR3 extends over 14 amino acids. The chain's CDR3 is CASSHKMEVNEQFF. CDR3 DNA sequence: TGTGCCAGCAGCCACAAAATGGAGGTTAATGAGCAGTTCTTC.

This clonotype was seen a single time. The chain links TRBV7-6 to TRBJ2-7; D is perhaps TRBD2 (6 bases). CDR1 and CDR2 from the germline V gene are SGHVS and FNYEAQ. V was shortened by 2 bases and J by 3 bases, with 17 bases between the two germline ends. The CDR3 is 16 amino acids. The CDR3 sequence is CASSLSERAGGYEQYF. CDR3 coding DNA: TGTGCCAGCAGCTTATCGGAGCGGGCAGGTGGCTACGAGCAGTACTTC.

This rearrangement joins TRBV27 to TRBJ1-1; D gene uncertain. CDR3 length: 13 residues. Germline CDR1 MNHEY, CDR2 SMNVEV (reference sequence). The ends were cut back, 0 bases at V and 7 bases at J, with 9 bases in the middle. This chain's CDR3 is CASSLSGADEAFF. DNA for the CDR3: TGTGCCAGCAGTTTATCCGGAGCTGATGAAGCTTTCTTT.